This TCR beta chain was identified in a study of T cell repertoires in cytomegalovirus infection. Study conclusions and caveats: Adding up the frequency of public TCR beta families identified people who carried CMV plus the relevant HLA.

This clonotype was counted between two and nine times. Its matching antigen is unknown. Each CDR3 protein is one row after TCRdb ran MiXCR on the reads. The sample shows some 220,000 distinct CDR3 sequences, about 38% of them seen only once. Germline lookup yields CDR1 MNHEY and CDR2 SMNVEV (reference sequence). This CDR3 is 14 amino acids long. V was trimmed by 3 bases and J by 5 bases, leaving 11 bases between them. This sequence was found in a human donor in good health (CMV status not recorded). Some clones in this sample may be carry-over from other donors' samples. Here the sequenced sample was CD8+ T cells from cultured PBMCs, taken from culture after CMV antigen stimulation. The chain is built from TRBV27 and TRBJ2-1; D remains unclear. CDR3 sequence: CASSLAPSHNEQFF. In nucleotides, the CDR3 is TGTGCCAGCAGTTTGGCACCCAGTCACAATGAGCAGTTCTTC.